This T cell receptor beta chain appears in the sequencing data of a study of Graves' ophthalmopathy and Graves' hyperthyroidism. About the study: The blood sample was drawn at first diagnosis and before any treatment.

Each donor who had ophthalmopathy showed moderate-to-severe activity, a CAS of ≥3, a NOSPECS of ≥4, and a duration under 3 months. Ineligible for inclusion were patients with other autoimmune diseases, uncontrolled infections, pregnancy or lactation. This clonotype was recorded many times. V shed 5 bases and J 5 bases; nucleotides not matched to a gene: 11. CDR1 is SGHVS and CDR2 is FQNEAQ in the germline V gene. This CDR3 has 16 residues. RNA transcripts served as template for amplifying TCR beta CDR3 sequences. HTBI primers were used in a first-round RT-PCR, which preceded a second-round multiplex PCR. TCRdb processed the multiplex PCR reads anew with MiXCR; each CDR3 protein has one entry. Of almost 400,000 distinct CDR3 sequences listed, approximately 16% were seen once; the top ten hold roughly 1.6%.

The sequenced material came from peripheral blood. The chain is built from TRBV7-8 and TRBJ1-1, with 10 positions matching TRBD1. The clonotype originates from a woman aged 18 to 35 with Graves' ophthalmopathy. CDR3 sequence reads: CASSRLTGGRGTEAFF. The CDR3 coding sequence is TGTGCCAGCAGCCGTTTGACAGGGGGCCGGGGAACTGAAGCTTTCTTT. Full variable domain (outside the CDR3, taken from reference TRBV7-8 and TRBJ1-1): GAGVSQSPRYKVAKRGQDVALRCDPISGHVSLFWYQQALGQGPEFLTYFQNEAQLDKSGLPSDRFFAERPEGSVSTLKIQRTQQEDSAVYLCASSRLTGGRGTEAFFGQGTRLTVV.